This T cell receptor (beta chain) was sequenced during a study of CDR3 diversity in severe acne. This clonotype was observed many times. A single record per CDR3 protein comes from TCRdb applying MiXCR to the PCR reads. The sample lists under 100,000 distinct CDR3 sequences, around 50% occurring once. J gave up 6 bases and V 0 bases, and 0 bases lay outside the gene matches. From germline, CDR1 is MRHNA and CDR2 SNTAGT. There are 16 residues in the CDR3. The TCR sequence derives from a male donor in good health, serving as a control. Sample: blood. The chain links TRBV6-4 to TRBJ2-2; 14 bases match TRBD2. CDR3: CASSDSTSGGAGELFF. Written as DNA, the CDR3 is TGTGCCAGCAGTGACTCGACTAGCGGGGGGGCCGGGGAGCTGTTTTTT.